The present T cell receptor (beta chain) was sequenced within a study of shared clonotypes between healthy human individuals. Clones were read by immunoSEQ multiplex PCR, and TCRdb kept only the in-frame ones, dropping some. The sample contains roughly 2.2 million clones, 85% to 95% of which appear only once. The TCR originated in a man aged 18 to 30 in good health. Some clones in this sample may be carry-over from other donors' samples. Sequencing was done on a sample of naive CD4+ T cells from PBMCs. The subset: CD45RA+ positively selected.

As DNA, the CDR3 is TGTGCCAGCAGTGCCCCCGGGACAGGGGGGATCCCGCAGTACTTC. Protein sequence: CASSAPGTGGIPQYF. The gene calls are TRBV6-5 and TRBJ2-7; the match to TRBD1 covers 11 bases. This CDR3 has 15 residues. Germline CDR1 is MNHEY and CDR2 is SVGAGI. Trimming removed 5 bases from V and 9 bases from J; junction bases left unmatched: 12.